Following are 25 T cell receptor beta chains from one sample sequenced in a study of HIV-infected patients and healthy controls (dated by TCRdb to the mid-2010s). Preparation of the library involved 5' RACE. The sample was run on an Illumina MiSeq. Using SuperScript III with primers targeting the alpha and beta constant regions, 500 to 550 ng of RNA was reverse transcribed. Separate alpha and beta chain libraries were generated by chain-specific third strand synthesis with multiplexing indices. The public reads were reanalyzed by TCRdb: fastp trimming at Q25, MiXCR alignment, in-frame beta chains only. One record per CDR3 amino acid sequence lists the most common genes and DNA. Across this sample there are about 5,500 distinct CDR3 sequences, with 7% to 10% seen only once. Clones ranked in the top ten supply just under 20% of the sample. Whole blood was used without cell fractionation, so the repertoire reflected all unsorted peripheral T cells.

The sequenced sample was blood, obtained before antiretroviral therapy. The receptors were sampled from an adult with HIV infection.

In its sample, this clonotype is medium-sized. V and J are TRBV7-9 and TRBJ2-3; D possibly corresponds to TRBD1 (5 bases). The V end lost 6 bases, the J end lost 4 bases, and 8 bases lay between the germline ends. Germline CDR1 is SEHNR and CDR2 is FQNEAQ (reference sequence). The CDR3 spans 12 residues. CDR3 sequence: CASRGDADTQYF. The CDR3 nucleotides are TGTGCCAGCAGAGGGGATGCAGATACGCAGTATTTT.

Sample share makes this clonotype large. In DNA form, the CDR3 reads TGTGCCAGCACGATCTCCGGAGAAGAGACCCAGTACTTC. This codes for CASTISGEETQYF. This chain uses TRBV7-9 with TRBJ2-5; D gene uncertain. CDR3 length: 13 residues. Trimming took 7 bases from V and 3 from J, leaving 12 bases between them. Germline V gene data show CDR1 as SEHNR and CDR2 as FQNEAQ (reference sequence).

This clonotype is categorized as medium-sized. The rearrangement links TRBV18 to TRBJ2-6; D uncertain. The germline V gene has CDR1 KGHSH and CDR2 LQKENI. The CDR3 has 14 amino acids. The V and J ends lost 0 bases and 2 bases respectively, with 2 bases between them. The CDR3 region is CASSPPTGANVLTF. In DNA, the CDR3 is TGTGCCAGCTCACCACCTACTGGGGCCAACGTCCTGACTTTC. Full variable domain (outside the CDR3, taken from reference TRBV18 and TRBJ2-6): NAGVMQNPRHLVRRRGQEARLRCSPMKGHSHVYWYRQLPEEGLKFMVYLQKENIIDESGMPKERFSAEFPKEGPSILRIQQVVRGDSAAYFCASSPPTGANVLTFGAGSRLTVL.

Within the sample, this clonotype is medium-sized. The V gene is TRBV19, the J gene TRBJ2-6; tentative D call: TRBD1 (5 bases). Looked up from germline, CDR1 is LNHDA and CDR2 is SQIVND (reference sequence). This CDR3 spans 17 amino acids. V was clipped by 2 bases and J by 0 bases, with 11 bases between them. This CDR3 is CASSIPDRRSGANVLTF. The CDR3 DNA is TGTGCCAGTAGTATACCAGACAGACGCTCTGGGGCCAACGTCCTGACTTTC.

At least ten counts were recorded for this clonotype. The chain links TRBV27 to TRBJ1-5; possibly TRBD1 for D (5 bases). CDR3 length equals 14 residues. Trimming removed 2 bases from V and 6 bases from J, with 11 bases in between. The germline V gene encodes CDR1 MNHEY and CDR2 SMNVEV (reference sequence). CDR3 nucleotides: TGTGCCAGCAGTTTAATTTGGGGCTTTCAGCCCCAGCATTTT. Translation gives CASSLIWGFQPQHF.

The chain links TRBV10-2 to TRBJ2-1, with 12 bases lining up with TRBD2. CDR3 length: 17 amino acids. The V gene's germline CDR1 is WSHSY and CDR2 SAAADI. J was trimmed by 10 bases and V by 3 bases; bases with no gene match: 13. The CDR3 DNA is TGCGCCAGCAGTGAAGGGTTGGGACTAGCGGGTCCAAAGGAGCAGTTCTTC. It encodes CASSEGLGLAGPKEQFF.

This clonotype was detected only a few times. The chain recombines TRBV5-4 with TRBJ1-1; D call uncertain. The germline V and J ends were trimmed by 4 bases and 2 bases, with 9 bases remaining between them. Germline V gene data show CDR1 as SGHNT and CDR2 as YYREEE (reference sequence). The CDR3 spans 13 residues. CDR3 protein: CASSAGINTEAFF. DNA for the CDR3: TGTGCCAGCAGCGCAGGAATCAACACTGAAGCTTTCTTT. The full variable domain, with the rest looked up from reference TRBV5-4 and TRBJ1-1, is ETGVTQSPTHLIKTRGQQVTLRCSSQSGHNTVSWYQQALGQGPQFIFQYYREEENGRGNFPPRFSGLQFPNYSSELNVNALELDDSALYLCASSAGINTEAFFGQGTRLTVV.

Remarks on this clonotype: This may come from a read error, since a much larger clone is one base off. The chain links TRBV25-1 to TRBJ2-7; D is possibly TRBD2 (5 bases). The length of the CDR3 is 17 residues. CDR1 MGHDK and CDR2 SYGVNS come from the germline V gene. The V gene lost 1 base and the J gene lost 2 bases, with 18 bases spanning the gap. The CDR3 DNA sequence: TGTGCCAGCAGTGAATTTCGGTGGGTAGCGTTTACCTACGAGCAGTACTTC. Amino acid sequence: CASSEFRWVAFTYEQYF.

By frequency in the sample, this clonotype is medium-sized. This chain connects TRBV2 to TRBJ1-1; TRBD1 is a possible D gene (5 bases). Germline values: CDR1 SNHLY, CDR2 FYNNEI. The CDR3 length is 13 residues. V was cut by 7 bases and J by 1 base, with 10 bases left in between. DNA of the CDR3: TGTGCCAGCACGCAGGGCGAGAACACTGAAGCTTTCTTT. Translated, it gives CASTQGENTEAFF.

This sequence joins TRBV30 and TRBJ1-1; D unclear. Trimming removed 3 bases from V and 8 bases from J, with 16 bases in between. CDR1 and CDR2 (germline): GTSNPN, SVGIG (reference sequence). The CDR3 length is 13 residues. This CDR3 is CAWRHTVQAEAFF. As DNA, the CDR3 is TGTGCCTGGAGGCATACAGTCCAGGCAGAAGCTTTCTTT.

Ten or more counts support this clonotype. The chain couples TRBV5-6 to TRBJ2-7; 11 bases align to TRBD2. The germline V gene has CDR1 SGHDT and CDR2 YYEEEE. The CDR3 consists of 16 residues. J lost 2 bases, V lost 1 base, and 5 bases had no gene match. The CDR3 spells CASSLQVTSGAYEQYF. DNA for the CDR3: TGTGCCAGCAGCTTGCAGGTGACTAGCGGGGCCTACGAGCAGTACTTC.

This clonotype has a handful of counts. The chain carries TRBV19 and TRBJ1-1; tentatively, D is TRBD1 (6 bases). CDR1 LNHDA and CDR2 SQIVND come from the germline V gene (reference sequence). This CDR3 region has 15 residues. V gave up 5 bases and J gave up 6 bases, with 19 bases separating them. The CDR3 region is CASSPPARPGAEAFF. The CDR3 DNA reads TGTGCCAGTAGTCCCCCCGCCAGGCCAGGGGCTGAAGCTTTCTTT.

This clonotype has at least ten counts. The rearrangement joins TRBV13 to TRBJ1-1, with a possible D match to TRBD1 (5 bases). V gave up 4 bases and J gave up 0 bases, with 12 bases separating them. CDR1 and CDR2 (germline): PRHDT, FYEKMQ (reference sequence). This CDR3 is built from 15 residues. In DNA form, the CDR3 reads TGTGCCAGCAGCTCAGGGAGCGAGGTGAACACTGAAGCTTTCTTT. Its translation is CASSSGSEVNTEAFF. The full variable domain, in which reference TRBV13 and TRBJ1-1 provide the parts outside the CDR3, is AAGVIQSPRHLIKEKRETATLKCYPIPRHDTVYWYQQGPGQDPQFLISFYEKMQSDKGSIPDRFSAQQFSDYHSELNMSSLELGDSALYFCASSSGSEVNTEAFFGQGTRLTVV.

The chain employs TRBV20-1 and TRBJ2-6, with D possibly being TRBD1 (8 bases). Trimming removed 5 bases at V and 3 bases at J, with 20 bases between. This CDR3 has 17 residues. Germline V gene data show CDR1 as DFQATT and CDR2 as SNEGSKA (reference sequence). The CDR3 here is CSAVDRGGSGGANVLTF. CDR3 sequence (DNA): TGCAGTGCTGTCGACAGGGGAGGGTCGGGTGGGGCCAACGTCCTGACTTTC.

The table lists this clonotype with many counts. The chain combines TRBV5-1 with TRBJ2-7; D might be TRBD1 or TRBD2, each matching 5 bases. The germline V gene has CDR1 SGHRS and CDR2 YFSETQ. There are 14 residues in the CDR3. V was clipped by 4 bases and J by 5 bases, with 16 bases between them. CDR3 DNA: TGCGCCAGCAGCCGAGGGACCGCAGCTAACGAGCAGTACTTC. It is translated as CASSRGTAANEQYF.

This clonotype occurred many times. This rearrangement joins TRBV19 to TRBJ1-4; D gene unclear. Germline CDR1 reads LNHDA; CDR2 reads SQIVND (reference sequence). V was trimmed by 5 bases and J by 0 bases, leaving 13 bases between them. The CDR3 totals 16 residues. DNA for the CDR3: TGTGCCAGTAGTGGATTCCCCGGGGCAACTAATGAAAAACTGTTTTTT. Its translation: CASSGFPGATNEKLFF.

In its sample, this clonotype was seen many times. For the CDR3, the DNA is TGTGCCATCAGTGGCGAGCTCACAGATACGCAGTATTTT. It translates to CAISGELTDTQYF. This chain links TRBV10-3 with TRBJ2-3; D remains ambiguous. Germline values: CDR1 ENHRY, CDR2 SYGVKD. V was pared by 4 bases and J by 2 bases, with 7 bases between. The CDR3 covers 13 residues.

This clonotype is medium-sized. The rearrangement uses TRBV6-2 or TRBV6-3 and TRBJ2-4; D is undetermined. In germline, CDR1 is MNHEY, CDR2 SVGEGT. Trimming pared 7 bases from V and 6 bases from J, leaving 16 bases between. CDR3 length equals 14 residues. Here the CDR3 reads CASTYRLVSNIQYF. CDR3 nucleotide sequence: TGTGCCAGCACCTACCGATTGGTTTCAAACATTCAGTACTTC.

Relative to its sample, this clonotype is medium-sized. This rearrangement joins TRBV11-2 to TRBJ2-1; D might be TRBD1 (5 bases). V was pared by 1 base and J by 9 bases, with 10 bases between. The CDR3 runs to 13 residues. Germline V lookup: CDR1 SGHAT, CDR2 FQNNGV. CDR3 region: CASSLGGFGEQFF. CDR3 bases: TGTGCCAGCAGCTTAGGGGGCTTTGGTGAGCAGTTCTTC.

This clonotype showed up many times. This sequence joins TRBV7-2 and TRBJ2-3, with 10 bases matching TRBD2. The CDR3 contains 15 residues. V trimming: 1 base; J trimming: 7 bases; junction bases outside the gene matches: 5. Germline lookup yields CDR1 SGHTA and CDR2 FQGNSA. The CDR3 DNA reads TGTGCCAGCAGCTTAGAAGCGGGGGGGCGATATACGCAGTATTTT. As protein: CASSLEAGGRYTQYF.

This clonotype was seen at least ten times. The rearrangement joins TRBV10-3 to TRBJ2-3; D is perhaps TRBD2 (5 bases). Germline CDR1 ENHRY, CDR2 SYGVKD. This CDR3 comprises 15 residues. The ends were cut back, 7 bases at V and 3 bases at J, with 17 bases in the middle. Here the CDR3 DNA reads TGTGCCATCACTCCCGGGAACAACCCAACAGATACGCAGTATTTT. Protein sequence: CAITPGNNPTDTQYF.

This clonotype is medium-sized in the sample. The genes are TRBV6-5 and TRBJ2-5; a weak D match, TRBD2 (5 bases). CDR1 and CDR2 from the germline V gene are MNHEY and SVGAGI. With 0 bases removed from V and 2 bases from J, the gap between germline ends came to 10 bases. The CDR3 loop spans 15 amino acids. CDR3 DNA: TGTGCCAGCAGTTACTCGAGTGGGAGACAAGAGACCCAGTACTTC. Translating it yields CASSYSSGRQETQYF.

This clonotype was detected ten times or more. The chain couples TRBV12-3 or TRBV12-4 to TRBJ1-6, with D perhaps matching TRBD1 (5 bases). CDR3 length equals 14 residues. V dropped 1 base and J dropped 5 bases, with 6 bases sitting between them. CDR3 protein: CASSLVGDNSPLHF. The CDR3 nucleotides are TGTGCCAGCAGTTTAGTGGGGGATAATTCACCCCTCCACTTT.

Judged by abundance, this clonotype is medium-sized. This chain links TRBV5-4 with TRBJ2-7, with D possibly matching TRBD1 (6 bases). The ends were cut back, 1 base at V and 0 bases at J, with 8 bases in the middle. Germline V lookup: CDR1 SGHNT, CDR2 YYREEE (reference sequence). The length of the CDR3 is 14 residues. The CDR3 DNA follows: TGTGCCAGCAGCTTGAGGGACAACTCCTACGAGCAGTACTTC. Residues: CASSLRDNSYEQYF. The whole variable domain, remainder taken from reference TRBV5-4 and TRBJ2-7, is ETGVTQSPTHLIKTRGQQVTLRCSSQSGHNTVSWYQQALGQGPQFIFQYYREEENGRGNFPPRFSGLQFPNYSSELNVNALELDDSALYLCASSLRDNSYEQYFGPGTRLTVT.

The genes are TRBV12-3 or TRBV12-4 and TRBJ2-1; a possible D gene is TRBD2 (7 bases). This CDR3 spans 17 amino acids. V dropped 7 bases and J dropped 6 bases, with 25 bases sitting between them. The CDR3 reads CASTRSRGAVSGNEQFF. DNA of the CDR3: TGTGCCAGCACCCGCAGCCGGGGGGCGGTGAGTGGCAATGAGCAGTTCTTC.